One and the same sample provided the 19 T cell receptor beta chains below, sequenced in a study of control samples from healthy donors and cancer patients. Only in-frame clones appear in the TCRdb table, and some are missing; sequencing was by immunoSEQ multiplex PCR. Of 35,000 to 50,000 clones in the sample, 87% were seen once. Material: PBMCs. The receptors here all came from a woman aged 55-70 years with lung cancer.

The CDR3 DNA reads as TGTGCCAGCAGCGTATCGGGGGCTGACACCGGGGAGCTGTTTTTT. This codes for CASSVSGADTGELFF. The rearrangement links TRBV9 to TRBJ2-2, with D perhaps being TRBD1 or TRBD2 (6 bases each). The ends were cut back, 1 base at V and 3 bases at J, with 10 bases in the middle. CDR1 SGDLS and CDR2 YYNGEE come from the germline V gene. CDR3 size: 15 residues.

The chain carries TRBV5-4 and TRBJ2-7; possible D gene TRBD2, 6 bases. The V end was cut by 4 bases, the J end by 0 bases, with 14 bases between. The germline CDR1 and CDR2 sequences are SGHNT and YYREEE (reference sequence). The CDR3 loop spans 15 amino acids. The CDR3 spells CASSRDSRSSYEQYF. CDR3 coding DNA: TGTGCCAGCAGCCGGGACTCAAGGAGCTCCTACGAGCAGTACTTC.

The CDR3: CASSHARSSAGNYGYTF. As DNA, the CDR3 is TGCGCCAGCAGCCACGCCAGGAGTTCGGCGGGAAACTATGGCTACACCTTC. The V call is TRBV4-3, the J call TRBJ1-2, with D unresolved. CDR1 is LGHNA and CDR2 is YSLEER in the germline V gene. This CDR3 region has 17 residues. V dropped 3 bases and J dropped 2 bases, with 19 bases sitting between them.

V usage is TRBV11-3 and J usage is TRBJ1-4; unclear D gene. The V gene's germline CDR1 is SGHNT and CDR2 YENEEA. V shed 1 base and J shed 3 bases, with 6 bases lying between them. The CDR3 is 14 amino acids. The CDR3 bases are TGTGCCAGCAGCTTAGTTGGGGCTAATGAAAAACTGTTTTTT. Protein product: CASSLVGANEKLFF.

This sequence joins TRBV11-2 and TRBJ2-7, with 7 bases that match TRBD1. Germline V gives CDR1 SGHAT, CDR2 FQNNGV. The CDR3 consists of 12 residues. V lost 5 bases and J lost 4; bases outside the gene matches: 2. In nucleotides, the CDR3 is TGTGCCAGCAGCGTACAGGGGTACGAGCAGTACTTC. Protein product: CASSVQGYEQYF.

The J gene is TRBJ1-5, the V gene TRBV6-5; D uncertain. V was pared by 2 bases and J by 2 bases, with 7 bases between. This CDR3 has 14 residues. Germline assignment: CDR1 MNHEY and CDR2 SVGAGI. The CDR3 sequence: CASSYLQGNQPQHF. DNA of the CDR3: TGTGCCAGCAGTTACCTTCAGGGCAATCAGCCCCAGCATTTT.

The rearrangement links TRBV5-6 to TRBJ2-1; 9 nucleotides align to TRBD2. With 0 bases clipped from V and 2 bases from J, the junction kept 6 bases outside the gene matches. Germline V gene data show CDR1 as SGHDT and CDR2 as YYEEEE. The CDR3 consists of 17 residues. The CDR3 region has the DNA TGTGCCAGCAGCTTGGGGGCGGGAGGGCTCCCCTACAATGAGCAGTTCTTC. Translating gives CASSLGAGGLPYNEQFF.

The V and J genes are TRBV25-1 and TRBJ2-1, with TRBD2 matching over 11 bases. Per the germline V gene, CDR1 is MGHDK and CDR2 is SYGVNS. V shed 8 bases, J shed 3 bases, and the junction held 3 bases outside the gene matches. This CDR3 comprises 14 residues. In nucleotides, the CDR3 is TGTGCCAGCTCTAGCGGGAGGATCTACAATGAGCAGTTCTTC. This codes for CASSSGRIYNEQFF.

J is TRBJ2-1 and V is TRBV28, with 10 bases that match TRBD2. Trimming cost V 7 bases and J 7 bases; bases outside gene matches: 16. The CDR3 is 17 residues long. From germline, CDR1 is MDHEN and CDR2 SYDVKM. CDR3 bases: TGTGCCAGCACTCCTTTAAGAAGCGGGAGGGCCGAGAATGAGCAGTTCTTC. This encodes CASTPLRSGRAENEQFF. Combining the CDR3 with reference TRBV28 and TRBJ2-1 gives the whole variable domain DVKVTQSSRYLVKRTGEKVFLECVQDMDHENMFWYRQDPGLGLRLIYFSYDVKMKEKGDIPEGYSVSREKKERFSLILESASTNQTSMYLCASTPLRSGRAENEQFFGPGTRLTVL.

This clone was seen only once. In nucleotides, the CDR3 is TGTGCCAGCAGCCAAGTCTCTTATGACGAGCCCCAAACCTTC. It translates to CASSQVSYDEPQTF. V is TRBV14 and J is TRBJ1-2; D gene ambiguous. The germline V gene has CDR1 SGHDN and CDR2 FVKESK. The CDR3 totals 14 residues. The V and J ends lost 1 base and 14 bases respectively, with 20 bases between them. Full variable domain (remainder filled in from reference TRBV14 and TRBJ1-2): EAGVTQFPSHSVIEKGQTVTLRCDPISGHDNLYWYRRVMGKEIKFLLHFVKESKQDESGMPNNRFLAERTGGTYSTLKVQPAELEDSGVYFCASSQVSYDEPQTFGSGTRLTVV.

J is TRBJ1-2 and V is TRBV11-3; D gene unclear. Germline V CDR1 and CDR2: SGHNT, YENEEA. The CDR3 spans 12 residues. With 7 bases removed from V and 3 bases from J, the gap between germline ends came to 9 bases. CDR3 residues: CASTGADYGYTF. The DNA for the CDR3 is TGTGCCAGCACGGGTGCCGACTATGGCTACACCTTC.

The chain links TRBV12-3 or TRBV12-4 to TRBJ2-5; no firm D call. The CDR3 runs 11 residues. Between the trimmed V and J ends, which lost 1 base and 5 bases, there was a span of 2 bases. CDR3 coding DNA: TGTGCCAGCAGTTTAGGGGAGACCCAGTACTTC. It is translated as CASSLGETQYF.

The rearrangement uses TRBV28 and TRBJ1-2, with 8 bases matching TRBD1. CDR1 and CDR2 (germline): MDHEN, SYDVKM. The CDR3 covers 13 residues. V lost 1 base, J lost 6 bases, and 1 base stayed unmatched. This chain's CDR3 is CASSLSGGDGYTF. The CDR3, as DNA: TGTGCCAGCAGTTTATCAGGGGGCGATGGCTACACCTTC.

The chain uses TRBV19 and TRBJ2-1; the D is unclear. The CDR3 runs 12 residues. Germline CDR1 reads LNHDA; CDR2 reads SQIVND (reference sequence). Trimming shortened V by 3 bases and J by 7 bases, and 7 bases separated the two germline ends. In DNA, the CDR3 is TGTGCCAGTAGTATCAGAGGAAATGAGCAGTTCTTC. Residues: CASSIRGNEQFF.

The chain couples TRBV6-5 to TRBJ2-2; D remains ambiguous. The ends were cut back, 6 bases at V and 3 bases at J, with 8 bases in the middle. Per germline, CDR1 MNHEY and CDR2 SVGAGI. The CDR3 loop spans 13 amino acids. The chain's CDR3 is CASRTLYTGELFF. DNA for the CDR3: TGTGCCAGCAGAACCTTATACACCGGGGAGCTGTTTTTT.

The chain is built from TRBV30 and TRBJ1-5; TRBD1 agrees at 8 bases. The CDR3 runs to 14 residues. V shed 4 bases, J shed 1 base, and the junction held 3 bases outside the gene matches. Germline CDR1 and CDR2: GTSNPN and SVGIG (reference sequence). This chain's CDR3 is CAWTPGGSNQPQHF. The CDR3 DNA reads as TGTGCCTGGACCCCAGGGGGCAGCAATCAGCCCCAGCATTTT.

This rearrangement joins TRBV7-2 to TRBJ1-2; 9 bases fit TRBD1. V was clipped by 7 bases and J by 8 bases; unmatched bases: 17. The CDR3 totals 16 residues. Germline V lookup: CDR1 SGHTA, CDR2 FQGNSA. The CDR3 bases are TGTGCCAGCACCCCTGGTGCCGGACAGGGGACGTACGGCTACACCTTC. Protein: CASTPGAGQGTYGYTF.

The rearrangement uses TRBV2 and TRBJ1-6, with 11 positions matching TRBD1. This CDR3 is 16 amino acids long. The J segment lost 11 bases and the V segment lost 5 bases, leaving 11 bases of the junction unmatched. Germline V gives CDR1 SNHLY, CDR2 FYNNEI. CDR3 in DNA: TGTGCCAGCAGTATTACCCCGGGACAGGGGGGGACACCCCTCCACTTT. Translation: CASSITPGQGGTPLHF.

This clone was detected only once. The CDR3 reads CASSDDSGRGDEQFF. CDR3 nucleotides: TGCGCCAGCAGTGATGATAGCGGGAGGGGTGATGAGCAGTTCTTC. V is TRBV10-1 and J is TRBJ2-1, with 11 nucleotides matching TRBD2. V lost 3 bases to trimming and J lost 8 bases; unmatched junction nucleotides: 6. Germline CDR1 reads WNHNN; CDR2 reads SYGVQD (reference sequence). This CDR3 spans 15 amino acids.